This T cell receptor beta chain was recovered during a study of blood T cell repertoires in COVID-19. The overall study: Whether acute or convalescent, the COVID-19 samples came from the United States, Italy and Spain. In each case, the material was cDNA or gDNA derived from T cells, B-cell-depleted T cells, or PBMCs.

Per the authors' pipeline: Reference gene primers were amplified, and this amplification served to estimate nucleated cell counts. The repertoire was sequenced with immunoSEQ multiplex PCR; TCRdb's copy has only in-frame clones and lacks some. V, J and clone size reflect that table, while D and trimming were determined from the DNA. Here the sample spans about 43,000 clones, about nine tenths being singletons. This CDR3 contains 15 residues. CDR1 and CDR2 from the germline V gene are SSHAT and FNYEAQ (reference sequence). Turning to this clone: A junction end diverges from the germline sequence, so it may reflect a read error.

Sequenced: peripheral blood. This TCR came from a man in his 60s with active COVID-19. The chain links TRBV7-7 to TRBJ2-1, with 8 bases fitting TRBD2. Here the CDR3 DNA reads TGTGCTAGCAGCTCGGGACTAGATGCCTACAATGAGCAGTTCTTC. Protein: CASSSGLDAYNEQFF.